A selection of T cell receptor beta chains follows, all from one sample in a study of blood T cell repertoires in COVID-19. Assay: immunoSEQ multiplex PCR; the TCRdb copy retains only in-frame clones and omits some. The sample yields roughly 370,000 clones, approximately 90% seen once. Sequenced sample: PBMCs or T cells enriched from blood (not recorded which). The receptors derive from a woman aged 45-65 years who had recovered from COVID-19. The CDR3 runs from the conserved cysteine through the conserved F or W.

V	length	CDR3
TRBV27	14	CASHRQGFFGELFF
TRBV19	15	CASMTVTSGHNEQFF
TRBV28	18	CASSPPPGRGGLMDTQYF
TRBV28	17	CASSAPPVLAGRTAQYF
TRBV5-1	15	CASSWRGDSTDTQYF
TRBV11-1	11	CASRGLDTQYF
TRBV29-1	13	CSVVLAGENEQYF
TRBV7-2	19	CASSLIPLGQGMTNSPLHF
TRBV4-1	15	CASSQYQGIGETQYF
TRBV19	17	CASYPFPDGRLLDGYTF
TRBV9	20	CASSISRLAGGPIGLETQYF
TRBV13	13	CASSLVAGFGYTF
TRBV24-1	15	CATSDPGTSTGELFF
TRBV30	12	CAWSFAGRSLFF
TRBV28	15	CASSPSGVWDTEAFF
TRBV7-9	13	CASSPDSYYGYTF
TRBV15	12	CATSKTDGGYTF
TRBV9	17	CASSVASGTGHTGELFF
TRBV9	13	CASKSPVSYEQYF
TRBV11-2	14	CASSPGQVGTEAFF
TRBV5-1	15	CASSLGAPSKNTIYF
TRBV6-5	14	CASSSDRGRDGYTF
TRBV10-3	12	CAISTLAGELFF
TRBV28	15	CASSAAVLSGNTIYF